This TCR beta chain was documented in a study of CD8 T cells in Susac syndrome. The CD8+ and CD4+ T cells were isolated magnetically using a negative isolation approach, whereas the TEMRA cells were enriched by FACS. After extraction with the RNeasy kit, about 0.45 to 1 ug of the RNA was reverse transcribed using random hexamers. TCRdb used MiXCR to reprocess the immunoSEQ multiplex PCR reads, holding one entry per CDR3 protein. This sample yields 53,000 or so distinct CDR3 sequences, of which approximately 94% are seen a single time; approximately 0.54% belongs to the top ten. Germline CDR1 and CDR2: SNHLY and FYNNEI. CDR3 length: 17 residues. J lost 0 bases, V lost 6 bases, and 8 bases had no gene match.

The sequence was collected from a human donor in good health. This sequence joins TRBV2 and TRBJ2-4; 10 nucleotides agree with TRBD1. Sequenced material: CD8+ T cells from PBMCs. The CDR3 loop reads CASSPTGGPLAKNIQYF. The CDR3 region has the DNA TGTGCCAGCAGCCCGACAGGGGGCCCGTTAGCCAAAAACATTCAGTACTTC. Full variable domain (missing parts from reference TRBV2 and TRBJ2-4): EPEVTQTPSHQVTQMGQEVILRCVPISNHLYFYWYRQILGQKVEFLVSFYNNEISEKSEIFDDQFSVERPDGSNFTLKIRSTKLEDSAMYFCASSPTGGPLAKNIQYFGAGTRLSVL.